This entry lists 28 T cell receptor beta chains sequenced from one sample in a study of blood T cells in healthy people across ages. Primers used in a second PCR of about 6 to 11 cycles were a sample-barcoded 5' primer and a J-beta primer mix. Via MiXCR, TCRdb re-called the 5' RACE reads, giving one row per CDR3 protein. The table records about 650,000 distinct CDR3 sequences, about 30% of them present only once. The sequenced material came from blood. The receptor source for this set is a woman aged 80 or older in good health.

The gene calls are TRBV6-2 or TRBV6-3 and TRBJ1-2; D is uncertain. Germline CDR1 reads MNHEY; CDR2 reads SVGEGT. The CDR3 consists of 16 residues. Trimming took off 7 bases at V and 0 bases at J, with 18 bases between the two ends. DNA of the CDR3: TGTGCCAGCAACGAGGAATCGGGGAAGGCTAACTATGGCTACACCTTC. It is translated as CASNEESGKANYGYTF.

Note on this clonotype: Its ends do not fully match the called genes, so a read error is possible. The genes are TRBV20-1 and TRBJ1-1; 7 positions match TRBD1. Germline V gene lookup returns CDR1 DFQATT and CDR2 SNEGSKA (reference sequence). The length of the CDR3 is 14 residues. Here the CDR3 DNA reads TGCGGTGCTAGCTTGACAGGGTGGAGCACTGAAGCTTTCTTT. This gives the protein CGASLTGWSTEAFF.

Details on this clonotype: A much more abundant neighbour one base away suggests this may be a read error. This chain joins TRBV4-1 and TRBJ2-7; D is uncertain. The germline V gene encodes CDR1 MGHRA and CDR2 YSYEKL. This CDR3 is built from 14 residues. The CDR3 DNA is TGCGACAGCAGCCAAGAATTACGTGGGTACGAGCAGTACTTC. Its protein product is CDSSQELRGYEQYF.

Many counts were recorded for this clonotype. The chain couples TRBV10-3 to TRBJ2-1; D is possibly TRBD1 (5 bases). The ends were cut back, 0 bases at V and 7 bases at J, with 16 bases in the middle. Germline CDR1 is ENHRY and CDR2 is SYGVKD. The CDR3 has 16 amino acids. The CDR3 protein is CAISESQGNWENEQFF. The CDR3 bases are TGTGCCATCAGTGAGTCGCAGGGTAACTGGGAAAATGAGCAGTTCTTC.

Notes on this clonotype: The junction departs from the called germline gene at one end, perhaps through a read error. This chain connects TRBV5-1 to TRBJ2-3, with TRBD2 matching over 8 bases. The CDR3 totals 22 residues. Germline CDR1 and CDR2: SGHRS and YFSETQ. The CDR3 DNA sequence: TGCGCCAGCAGCTTGCGGGGGGGCGTAATCGCTTTGGTCATTTCTGGCACAGATGCGCAGTATTTT. It specifies CASSLRGGVIALVISGTDAQYF.

V is TRBV7-2 and J is TRBJ2-5, with TRBD2 as a possible D gene (6 bases). V lost 4 bases and J lost 2, with 8 bases in between. There are 13 residues in the CDR3. CDR1 is SGHTA, CDR2 FQGNSA, per germline. CDR3 DNA sequence: TGTGCCAGCAGCTCGGGACTGCAAGAGACCCAGTACTTC. Encoded protein: CASSSGLQETQYF.

In this sample, this clonotype turned up many times. This chain links TRBV7-9 with TRBJ2-1; D may be TRBD1 (6 bases). The V gene's germline CDR1 is SEHNR and CDR2 FQNEAQ (reference sequence). The V end was cut by 3 bases, the J end by 5 bases, with 11 bases between. The CDR3 runs to 14 residues. CDR3 loop: CASSFQGMNNEQFF. Here the CDR3 DNA reads TGTGCCAGCAGCTTCCAGGGGATGAACAATGAGCAGTTCTTC.

This clonotype has a count of ten or more. V is TRBV6-5 and J is TRBJ2-7; D is perhaps TRBD2 (7 bases). V was clipped by 6 bases and J by 5 bases, with 17 bases between them. Germline CDR1 MNHEY, CDR2 SVGAGI. CDR3 length equals 14 residues. The CDR3 loop reads CASSLGGHLDEQYF. Here the CDR3 DNA reads TGTGCCAGCAGCCTCGGGGGGCATCTCGACGAGCAGTACTTC.

This clonotype was detected ten times or more. The rearrangement joins TRBV10-3 to TRBJ2-7, with D hard to call. CDR1 and CDR2 (germline): ENHRY, SYGVKD. This CDR3 spans 16 amino acids. V was trimmed by 4 bases and J by 0 bases, leaving 16 bases between them. CDR3 sequence reads: CAISGHIPGLSYEQYF. CDR3 bases: TGTGCCATCAGTGGACATATTCCGGGCCTCTCCTACGAGCAGTACTTC.

This clonotype was counted many times. The chain is built from TRBV6-6 and TRBJ2-7, with a weak D call TRBD1 (5 bases). Germline V CDR1 and CDR2: MNHNY, SVGAGI (reference sequence). Trimming pared 5 bases from V and 4 bases from J, leaving 12 bases between. This CDR3 spans 13 amino acids. The CDR3 loop reads CASSTSGIYEQYF. The CDR3 nucleotides read TGTGCCAGCAGTACGTCAGGGATATACGAGCAGTACTTC.

Ten or more counts support this clonotype. The chain couples TRBV28 to TRBJ2-7; D might be TRBD2 (6 bases). The CDR3 is 18 amino acids. V was shortened by 3 bases and J by 1 base, with 22 bases between the two germline ends. Germline loops: CDR1 MDHEN, CDR2 SYDVKM. CDR3 DNA: TGTGCCAGCAGTTTCGCGCTTTTCCCGGGACTGACATCCTACGAGCAGTACTTC. It translates to CASSFALFPGLTSYEQYF.

Notes on this clonotype: A much larger clone sits a single nucleotide away, making a read error possible. The chain combines TRBV29-1 with TRBJ2-5; the D gene is possibly TRBD1 (5 bases). V was pared by 8 bases and J by 11 bases, with 18 bases between. CDR1 and CDR2 (germline): SQVTM, ANQGSEA. This CDR3 is built from 11 residues. CDR3 loop: CSFDSLNEQYF. The CDR3 coding sequence is TGCAGCTTCGACAGCCTGAATGAGCAGTACTTC.

This clonotype was seen many times. The rearrangement uses TRBV21-1 and TRBJ2-5; TRBD1 is taken as the D call from the table, unchecked against the DNA. The tail of the sequence fits TRBJ2-7 better, so the J call may be wrong. TRBV21-1 is a listed pseudogene. The CDR3 is made up of 11 amino acids. CDR3 sequence: CASSNWGEQYF. DNA for the CDR3: TGTGCCAGCAGCAATTGGGGCGAGCAGTACTTC.

This clonotype was seen repeatedly, ten times or more. The chain links TRBV5-1 to TRBJ2-3; D unclear. The V end was cut by 0 bases, the J end by 2 bases, with 10 bases between. The germline gives CDR1 SGHRS, CDR2 YFSETQ. The CDR3 is 15 amino acids. DNA for the CDR3: TGCGCCAGCAGCTTGGGGGATAGACTCACAGATACGCAGTATTTT. It translates to CASSLGDRLTDTQYF.

As for this clonotype: A read error may explain this, as a much larger clone is one base away. The gene calls are TRBV5-5 and TRBJ1-1, with 7 bases that match TRBD1. In germline, CDR1 is SGHKS, CDR2 YYEKEE (reference sequence). Trimming took 3 bases from V and 4 from J; bases not matched to a gene: 9. The CDR3 is made up of 15 amino acids. The CDR3 is CASSSEIGGRTEAFF. The CDR3 nucleotides read TGTGCCAGCAGCTCAGAGATAGGGGGCCGCACTGAAGCTTTCTTT.

This clonotype has a count of ten or more. The chain joins TRBV7-8 to TRBJ2-5; TRBD1 aligns across 11 bases. J gave up 5 bases and V 5 bases, and 4 bases lay outside the gene matches. The length of the CDR3 is 14 residues. Germline-derived CDR1 and CDR2 are SGHVS and FQNEAQ. The CDR3 protein is CASSPRDRGETQYF. The CDR3, as DNA: TGTGCCAGCAGCCCCCGGGACAGGGGGGAGACCCAGTACTTC.

At least ten counts were recorded for this clonotype. V usage is TRBV27 and J usage is TRBJ2-5; no reliable D call. This CDR3 region has 14 residues. Deletions cut 3 bases from V and 2 bases from J, with 10 bases between. Germline CDR1 MNHEY, CDR2 SMNVEV (reference sequence). The CDR3 loop reads CASSFYGSQETQYF. DNA for the CDR3: TGTGCCAGCAGTTTCTATGGGTCACAAGAGACCCAGTACTTC.

This clonotype appeared a few times. The chain employs TRBV3-1 and TRBJ2-2; D remains ambiguous. Trimming pared 2 bases from V and 15 bases from J, leaving 10 bases between. Per the germline V gene, CDR1 is LGHDT and CDR2 is YNNKEL (reference sequence). The CDR3 has 11 amino acids. CDR3 protein: CASSQLVQMFF. DNA of the CDR3: TGTGCCAGCAGCCAATTAGTTCAGATGTTTTTT.

This clonotype has more than one count but fewer than ten. This chain uses TRBV7-2 with TRBJ2-4; TRBD1 matches 11 bases. The J call may not be correct, given that the DNA end is closer to TRBJ2-7. The CDR3 runs to 15 residues. Germline values: CDR1 SGHTA, CDR2 FQGNSA. CDR3 in amino acids: CASGEGQGAFYEQYF. In nucleotides, the CDR3 is TGTGCCAGCGGAGAAGGACAGGGGGCCTTCTACGAGCAGTACTTC.

There are many counts of this clonotype. V usage is TRBV11-3 and J usage is TRBJ2-1; 11 bases match TRBD1. The CDR3 has 15 residues. The V gene end was trimmed by 3 bases and the J gene end by 12 bases; junction bases not matched to a gene: 10. The germline CDR1 and CDR2 sequences are SGHNT and YENEEA. The CDR3 DNA sequence: TGTGCCAGCAGCTTCGGGACAGGGGGTCCGTTTGCGCAGTTCTTC. Its protein is CASSFGTGGPFAQFF.

Ten or more counts support this clonotype. V is TRBV7-2 and J is TRBJ2-5; a weak D match, TRBD2 (5 bases). The ends were cut back, 6 bases at V and 4 bases at J, with 9 bases in the middle. The germline gives CDR1 SGHTA, CDR2 FQGNSA. This CDR3 is 12 amino acids long. The CDR3 loop reads CASRLASETQYF. The CDR3 DNA is TGTGCCAGCAGGCTAGCCTCAGAGACCCAGTACTTC.

This clonotype was recorded at least ten times. This chain links TRBV10-2 with TRBJ2-1; 8 bases line up with TRBD2. V lost 6 bases to trimming and J lost 6 bases; unmatched junction nucleotides: 10. This CDR3 has 15 residues. Germline CDR1 and CDR2: WSHSY and SAAADI. CDR3 sequence reads: CASRTPRGGRNEQFF. The CDR3 nucleotides read TGCGCCAGCAGGACCCCCCGGGGGGGCCGCAATGAGCAGTTCTTC.

For this clonotype: A much larger clone differs by one base, so this may be a read error. The chain's CDR3 is CASGSGQGLNYGYTF. The CDR3 DNA sequence: TGTGCCAGCGGCTCGGGACAGGGCCTTAACTATGGCTACACCTTC. The gene calls are TRBV7-9 and TRBJ1-2, with TRBD1 matching over 9 bases. Trimming removed 8 bases from V and 1 base from J; junction bases left unmatched: 8. From germline, CDR1 is SEHNR and CDR2 FQNEAQ (reference sequence). The CDR3 runs 15 residues. Full variable domain (outside the CDR3, taken from reference TRBV7-9 and TRBJ1-2): DTGVSQNPRHKITKRGQNVTFRCDPISEHNRLYWYRQTLGQGPEFLTYFQNEAQLEKSRLLSDRFSAERPKGSFSTLEIQRTEQGDSAMYLCASGSGQGLNYGYTFGSGTRLTVV.

This clonotype was observed at least ten times. The chain joins TRBV11-2 to TRBJ2-3, with D unclear. V lost 8 bases, J lost 6 bases, and 15 bases lay in between. Germline V gene data show CDR1 as SGHAT and CDR2 as FQNNGV. The CDR3 is 13 amino acids. The CDR3 DNA reads TGTGCCAGCGGAGCAAGGGCAGCGGATACGCAGTATTTT. Its translation is CASGARAADTQYF. Drawing the rest from reference TRBV11-2 and TRBJ2-3, the complete variable domain is EAGVAQSPRYKIIEKRQSVAFWCNPISGHATLYWYQQILGQGPKLLIQFQNNGVVDDSQLPKDRFSAERLKGVDSTLKIQPAKLEDSAVYLCASGARAADTQYFGPGTRLTVL.

This clonotype was counted at least ten times. The genes are TRBV3-1 and TRBJ1-2, with D perhaps matching TRBD1 (5 bases). Germline assignment: CDR1 LGHDT and CDR2 YNNKEL (reference sequence). This CDR3 comprises 14 residues. The germline V and J ends were trimmed by 4 bases and 10 bases, with 19 bases remaining between them. CDR3 sequence: CASSPNPQGGVYTF. DNA of the CDR3: TGTGCCAGCAGCCCCAACCCTCAGGGTGGTGTCTACACCTTC.

Ten or more counts support this clonotype. The chain employs TRBV11-2 and TRBJ2-7; 9 nucleotides align to TRBD1. The CDR3 runs to 15 residues. CDR1 and CDR2 from the germline V gene are SGHAT and FQNNGV. With 3 bases clipped from V and 0 bases from J, the junction kept 3 bases outside the gene matches. CDR3 DNA sequence: TGTGCCAGCAGCTTCGACAGGGGGGGCTCCTACGAGCAGTACTTC. Protein sequence: CASSFDRGGSYEQYF.

This clonotype showed up many times. V gene TRBV20-1 combines with J gene TRBJ2-5; 11 bases match TRBD1. Germline V gene data show CDR1 as DFQATT and CDR2 as SNEGSKA (reference sequence). The trim removed 8 bases at V and 1 base at J, leaving 9 bases unmatched. The CDR3 loop spans 15 amino acids. CDR3 DNA sequence: TGCAGTCCTGAAGGGACAGGGGGTTTCCAAGAGACCCAGTACTTC. This sequence encodes CSPEGTGGFQETQYF.

This chain joins TRBV5-6 and TRBJ1-1; D ambiguous. V was shortened by 5 bases and J by 2 bases, with 7 bases between the two germline ends. The CDR3 spans 12 residues. CDR1 and CDR2 (germline): SGHDT, YYEEEE. The CDR3 DNA reads TGTGCCAGCAGGATGACAAACACTGAAGCTTTCTTT. Translated: CASRMTNTEAFF.